Listed below are T cell receptor beta chains from one sample, sequenced in a study of cytomegalovirus exposure and HLA in healthy donors. Some clones are missing from TCRdb's copy, which holds only in-frame ones; the method was immunoSEQ multiplex PCR. The sample includes some 140,000 clones, approximately 72% of them seen just once. The source material was PBMCs. These receptors all stem from a young man in good health and CMV-seronegative. The conserved cysteine and the conserved F or W are not part of the CDR3 here.

j_gene	v_gene	CDR3aa
TRBJ2-5	TRBV4-2	ASSRIRGDEETQY
TRBJ1-3	TRBV9	ASSPRGTGDGNTIY
TRBJ1-1	TRBV5-1	ASSLVGGSSNTEAF
TRBJ2-3	TRBV7-8	ASNEQHPSTDTQY
TRBJ2-7	TRBV5-1	ASSPPGAPHEQY
TRBJ1-5	TRBV29-1	SVATGTAPSNQPQH
TRBJ2-3	TRBV4-1	ASSQGLPPAQY
TRBJ1-3	TRBV11-2	ASSLDRARTIY
TRBJ1-5	TRBV19	ASSIGTGSDAQH
TRBJ2-5	TRBV4-2	ASSQGTSQETQY
TRBJ2-7	TRBV12-5	ASGWGGADGEQY
TRBJ2-1	TRBV27	ASSLGQGNEQF
TRBJ2-6	TRBV7-8	AFTSGANGLT
TRBJ2-2	TRBV7-6	ASSIGTGGLNTGELF
TRBJ2-2	TRBV7-9	ASSLGGGTGELF
TRBJ2-3	TRBV11-3	ASSLAPGHTDTQY
TRBJ1-1	TRBV6-5	ASSPTAGLVEAF
TRBJ2-7	TRBV6-6	ASLRMWGQGAEEQY
TRBJ2-5	TRBV4-1	ASSQAGMETQY
TRBJ2-5	TRBV19	ASSFGQGLGRPTQETQY
TRBJ2-1	TRBV2	ASDRDKGYNEQF
TRBJ2-1	TRBV5-6	ASSGTSGGTPYNEQF
TRBJ1-5	TRBV6-5	ASRPPRQGNQPQH
TRBJ2-1	TRBV6-6	ASTSGGSAYNEQF
TRBJ2-3	TRBV11-3	ASSPRGGSTDTQY
TRBJ2-1	TRBV6-5	ASSEKTGYEQF
TRBJ2-2	TRBV4-2	ASSQVIGELF
TRBJ1-4	TRBV7-9	ASSPESGKLF
TRBJ1-6	TRBV4-2	ASSRLRQGANSPLH
TRBJ2-7	TRBV2	ASSEWGVGYEQY
TRBJ2-1	TRBV19	ASETSVRNEQF
TRBJ2-7	TRBV7-7	ASSLGQGITYEQY
TRBJ2-2	TRBV19	ASTRQRNTGELF
TRBJ1-5	TRBV28	ASSLSGQPQH
TRBJ1-1	TRBV25-1	ASTDPRGGTEAF
TRBJ2-2	TRBV13	ASSSTTGRTGELF
TRBJ2-2	TRBV27	ASRSRMNTGELF
TRBJ2-2	TRBV6-4	ASSESSGGAGELF
TRBJ2-1	TRBV7-9	ASRIGVDEQF
TRBJ2-5	TRBV5-1	ASTTIAGGLETQY
TRBJ2-1	TRBV28	ASSLSTATVYNEQF
TRBJ1-5	TRBV7-9	ASSEGGARGQPQH
TRBJ1-5	TRBV5-8	ASSPGLYHSNQPQH
TRBJ2-5	TRBV7-2	ASSPNALALETQY
TRBJ1-2	TRBV4-1	ASSPRGGFHYGYT
TRBJ1-6	TRBV5-1	ASSQGTGNNSPLH
TRBJ2-1	TRBV27	ASSLQGWPINNEQF
TRBJ1-3	TRBV19	ASSILPAGNTIY
TRBJ1-6	TRBV5-4	ASSLYRVSNSPLH
TRBJ2-5	TRBV7-2	ASSLQGWGETQY
TRBJ1-5	TRBV19	ASSIKGADQPQH
TRBJ2-5	TRBV7-9	SSSLDRLGQETQY
TRBJ2-3	TRBV18	ASSLNSGGGFTDTQY
TRBJ2-3	TRBV4-1	ASSQGTSGFSDTQY
TRBJ2-5	TRBV4-1	ASSQASGDRGPRETQY
TRBJ1-2	TRBV19	ASSEGVNYGYT
TRBJ2-2	TRBV7-2	ASSLSRRVSGGTGELF
.	TRBV5-1	ASSFRDSFSYEQY
TRBJ1-5	TRBV5-1	ASSLAGTQGQPQH
TRBJ2-3	TRBV4-1	ASSHRGASTDTQY